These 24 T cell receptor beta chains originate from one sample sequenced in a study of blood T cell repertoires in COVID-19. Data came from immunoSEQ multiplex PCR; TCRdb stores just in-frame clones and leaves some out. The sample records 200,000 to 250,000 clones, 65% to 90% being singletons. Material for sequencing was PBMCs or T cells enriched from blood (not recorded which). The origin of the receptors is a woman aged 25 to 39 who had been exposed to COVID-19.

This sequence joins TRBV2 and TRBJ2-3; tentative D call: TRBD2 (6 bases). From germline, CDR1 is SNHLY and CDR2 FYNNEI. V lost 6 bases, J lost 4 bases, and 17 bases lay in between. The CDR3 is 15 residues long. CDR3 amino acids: CASSARLEGADTQYF. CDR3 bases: TGTGCCAGCAGCGCTAGACTAGAAGGCGCAGATACGCAGTATTTT.

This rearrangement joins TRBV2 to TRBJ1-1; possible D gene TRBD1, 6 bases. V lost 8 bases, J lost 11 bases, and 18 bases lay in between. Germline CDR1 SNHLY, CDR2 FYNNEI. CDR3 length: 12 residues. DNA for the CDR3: TGTGCCAGCGGCCGACAGGACGTGGCGGCTTTCTTT. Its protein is CASGRQDVAAFF.

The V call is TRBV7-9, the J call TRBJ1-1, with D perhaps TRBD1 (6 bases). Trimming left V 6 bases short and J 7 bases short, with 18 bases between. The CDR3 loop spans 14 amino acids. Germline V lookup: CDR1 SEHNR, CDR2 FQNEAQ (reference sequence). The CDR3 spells CASSLQGLLHEAFF. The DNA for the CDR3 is TGTGCCAGCAGTCTACAGGGTCTACTCCATGAAGCTTTCTTT.

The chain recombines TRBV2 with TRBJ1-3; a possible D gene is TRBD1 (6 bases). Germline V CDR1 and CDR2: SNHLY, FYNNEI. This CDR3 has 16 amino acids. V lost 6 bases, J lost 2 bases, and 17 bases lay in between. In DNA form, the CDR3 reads TGTGCCAGCAGGACGGTTCGGACAGACACTGGAAACACCATATATTTT. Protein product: CASRTVRTDTGNTIYF.

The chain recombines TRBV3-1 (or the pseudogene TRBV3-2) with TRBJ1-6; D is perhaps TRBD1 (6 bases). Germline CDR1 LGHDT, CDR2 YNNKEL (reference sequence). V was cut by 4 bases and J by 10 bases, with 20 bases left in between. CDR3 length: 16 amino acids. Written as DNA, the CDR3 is TGTGCCAGCAGCCCGGCGGGGGGCCTTCGTGGGTCACCCCTCCACTTT. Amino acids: CASSPAGGLRGSPLHF.

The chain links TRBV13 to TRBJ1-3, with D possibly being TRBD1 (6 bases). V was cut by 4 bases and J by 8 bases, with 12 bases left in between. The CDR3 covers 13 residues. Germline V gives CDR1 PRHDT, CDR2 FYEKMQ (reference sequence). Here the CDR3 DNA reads TGTGCCAGCAGCTCCACAGGGTGGGACACCATATATTTT. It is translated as CASSSTGWDTIYF.

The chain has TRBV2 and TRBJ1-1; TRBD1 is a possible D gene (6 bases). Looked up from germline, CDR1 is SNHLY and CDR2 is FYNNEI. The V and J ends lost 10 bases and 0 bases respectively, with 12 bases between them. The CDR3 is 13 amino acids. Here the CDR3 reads CATKGDLNTEAFF. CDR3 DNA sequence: TGTGCCACAAAGGGGGATCTGAACACTGAAGCTTTCTTT.

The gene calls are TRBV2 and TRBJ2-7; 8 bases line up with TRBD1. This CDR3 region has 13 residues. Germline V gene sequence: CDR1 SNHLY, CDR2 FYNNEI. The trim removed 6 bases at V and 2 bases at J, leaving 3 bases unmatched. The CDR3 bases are TGTGCCAGCAGCCCACAGGGGGCCTACGAGCAGTACTTC. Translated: CASSPQGAYEQYF.

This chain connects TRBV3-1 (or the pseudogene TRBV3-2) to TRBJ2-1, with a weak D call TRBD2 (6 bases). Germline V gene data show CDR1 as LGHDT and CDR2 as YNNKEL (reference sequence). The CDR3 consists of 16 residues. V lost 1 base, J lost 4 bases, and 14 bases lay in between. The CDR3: CASSQVGGTKYNEQFF. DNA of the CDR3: TGTGCCAGCAGCCAAGTTGGCGGGACCAAGTACAATGAGCAGTTCTTC.

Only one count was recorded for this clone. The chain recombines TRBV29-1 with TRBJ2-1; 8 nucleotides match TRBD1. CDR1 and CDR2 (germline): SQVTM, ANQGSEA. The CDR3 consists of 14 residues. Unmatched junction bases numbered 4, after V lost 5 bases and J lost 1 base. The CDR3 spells CSVQGQGSYNEQFF. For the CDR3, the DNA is TGCAGCGTTCAAGGACAGGGTTCCTACAATGAGCAGTTCTTC.

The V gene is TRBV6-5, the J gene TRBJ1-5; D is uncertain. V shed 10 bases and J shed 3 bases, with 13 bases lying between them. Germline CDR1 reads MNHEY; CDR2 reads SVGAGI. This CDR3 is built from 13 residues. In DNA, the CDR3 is TGTGCCACTAGCCGGGAGATCAATCAGCCCCAGCATTTT. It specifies CATSREINQPQHF.

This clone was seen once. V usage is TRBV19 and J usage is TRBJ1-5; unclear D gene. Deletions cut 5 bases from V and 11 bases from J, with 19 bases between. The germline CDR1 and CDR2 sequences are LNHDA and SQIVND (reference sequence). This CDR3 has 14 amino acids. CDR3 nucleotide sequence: TGTGCCAGTAGTTCAGGACTATTAGGGAGGTCCCAGCATTTT. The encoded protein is CASSSGLLGRSQHF. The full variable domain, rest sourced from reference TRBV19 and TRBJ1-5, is DGGITQSPKYLFRKEGQNVTLSCEQNLNHDAMYWYRQDPGQGLRLIYYSQIVNDFQKGDIAEGYSVSREKKESFPLTVTSAQKNPTAFYLCASSSGLLGRSQHFGDGTRLSIL.

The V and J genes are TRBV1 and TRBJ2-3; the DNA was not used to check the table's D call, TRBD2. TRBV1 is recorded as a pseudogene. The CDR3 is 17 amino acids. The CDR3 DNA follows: TGCACCAGCAGCCAAGATCCTAGCGGGGGAGAGGCAGATACGCAGTATTTT. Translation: CTSSQDPSGGEADTQYF.

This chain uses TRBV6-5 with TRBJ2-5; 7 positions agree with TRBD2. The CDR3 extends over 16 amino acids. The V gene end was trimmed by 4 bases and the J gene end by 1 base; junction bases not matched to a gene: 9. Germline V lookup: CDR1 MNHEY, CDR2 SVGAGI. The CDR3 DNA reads TGTGCCAGCAGTTTCATGTTAGCGGGTCCCCAAGAGACCCAGTACTTC. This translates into CASSFMLAGPQETQYF.

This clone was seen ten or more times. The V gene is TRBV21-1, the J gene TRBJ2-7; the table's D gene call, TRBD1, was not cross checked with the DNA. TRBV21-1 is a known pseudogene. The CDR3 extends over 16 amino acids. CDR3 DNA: TGTGCCAGCAGCAGAAACAAGGACAGGACAACCTACGAGCAGTACTTC. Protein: CASSRNKDRTTYEQYF.

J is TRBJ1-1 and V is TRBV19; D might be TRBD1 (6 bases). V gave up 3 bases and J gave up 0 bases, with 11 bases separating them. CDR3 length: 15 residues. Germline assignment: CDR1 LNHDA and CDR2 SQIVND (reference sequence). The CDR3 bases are TGTGCCAGTAGTATCGGGGGGCGGTTGAACACTGAAGCTTTCTTT. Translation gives CASSIGGRLNTEAFF.

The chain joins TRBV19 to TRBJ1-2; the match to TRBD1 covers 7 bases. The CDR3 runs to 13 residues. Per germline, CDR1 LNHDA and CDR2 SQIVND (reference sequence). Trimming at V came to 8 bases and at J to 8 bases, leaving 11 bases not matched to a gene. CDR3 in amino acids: CASLQGRYQGYTF. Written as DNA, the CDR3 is TGTGCCAGTCTACAGGGGCGCTACCAAGGCTACACCTTC.

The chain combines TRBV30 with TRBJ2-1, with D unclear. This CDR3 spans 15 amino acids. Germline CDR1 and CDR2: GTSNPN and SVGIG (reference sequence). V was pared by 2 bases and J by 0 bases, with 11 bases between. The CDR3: CAWSMGPSSYNEQFF. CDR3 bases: TGTGCCTGGAGTATGGGCCCGAGCTCCTACAATGAGCAGTTCTTC.

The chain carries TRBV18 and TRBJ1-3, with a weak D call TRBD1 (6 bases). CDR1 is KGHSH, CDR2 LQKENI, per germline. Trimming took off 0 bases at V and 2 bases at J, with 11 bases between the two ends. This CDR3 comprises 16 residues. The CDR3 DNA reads TGTGCCAGCTCACCACCGAGATCAGGGGCTGGAAACACCATATATTTT. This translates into CASSPPRSGAGNTIYF. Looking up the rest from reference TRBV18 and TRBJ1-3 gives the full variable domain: NAGVMQNPRHLVRRRGQEARLRCSPMKGHSHVYWYRQLPEEGLKFMVYLQKENIIDESGMPKERFSAEFPKEGPSILRIQQVVRGDSAAYFCASSPPRSGAGNTIYFGEGSWLTVV.

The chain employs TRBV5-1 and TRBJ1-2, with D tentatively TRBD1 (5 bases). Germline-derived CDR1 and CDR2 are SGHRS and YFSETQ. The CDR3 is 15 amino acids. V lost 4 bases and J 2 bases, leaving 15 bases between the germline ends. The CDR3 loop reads CASSPIGGENYGYTF. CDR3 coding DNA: TGCGCCAGCAGCCCAATTGGGGGGGAAAACTATGGCTACACCTTC.

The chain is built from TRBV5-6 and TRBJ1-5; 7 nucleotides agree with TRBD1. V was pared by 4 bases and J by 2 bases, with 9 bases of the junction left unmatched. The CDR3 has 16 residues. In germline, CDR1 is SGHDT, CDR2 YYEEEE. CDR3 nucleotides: TGTGCCAGCAGCCGGGGGACCGGGACAGGCAATCAGCCCCAGCATTTT. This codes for CASSRGTGTGNQPQHF.

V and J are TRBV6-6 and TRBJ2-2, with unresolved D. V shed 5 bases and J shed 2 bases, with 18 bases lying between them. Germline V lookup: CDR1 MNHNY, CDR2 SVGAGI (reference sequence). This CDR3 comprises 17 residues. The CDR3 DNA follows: TGTGCCAGCAGTCCCCTACCCCCCGTTCTTAACACCGGGGAGCTGTTTTTT. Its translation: CASSPLPPVLNTGELFF.

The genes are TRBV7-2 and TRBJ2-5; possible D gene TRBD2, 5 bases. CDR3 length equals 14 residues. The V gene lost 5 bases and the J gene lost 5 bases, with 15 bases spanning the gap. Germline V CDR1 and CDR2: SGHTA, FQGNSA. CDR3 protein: CASSQNSRGETQYF. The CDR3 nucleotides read TGTGCCAGCAGCCAAAATTCCCGAGGGGAGACCCAGTACTTC.

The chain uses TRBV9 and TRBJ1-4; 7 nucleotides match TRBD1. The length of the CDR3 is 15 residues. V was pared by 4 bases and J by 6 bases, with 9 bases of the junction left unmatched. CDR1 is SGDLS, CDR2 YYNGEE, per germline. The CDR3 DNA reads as TGTGCCAGCAGCACTGGGACAGCGAGGCATGAAAAACTGTTTTTT. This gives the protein CASSTGTARHEKLFF.